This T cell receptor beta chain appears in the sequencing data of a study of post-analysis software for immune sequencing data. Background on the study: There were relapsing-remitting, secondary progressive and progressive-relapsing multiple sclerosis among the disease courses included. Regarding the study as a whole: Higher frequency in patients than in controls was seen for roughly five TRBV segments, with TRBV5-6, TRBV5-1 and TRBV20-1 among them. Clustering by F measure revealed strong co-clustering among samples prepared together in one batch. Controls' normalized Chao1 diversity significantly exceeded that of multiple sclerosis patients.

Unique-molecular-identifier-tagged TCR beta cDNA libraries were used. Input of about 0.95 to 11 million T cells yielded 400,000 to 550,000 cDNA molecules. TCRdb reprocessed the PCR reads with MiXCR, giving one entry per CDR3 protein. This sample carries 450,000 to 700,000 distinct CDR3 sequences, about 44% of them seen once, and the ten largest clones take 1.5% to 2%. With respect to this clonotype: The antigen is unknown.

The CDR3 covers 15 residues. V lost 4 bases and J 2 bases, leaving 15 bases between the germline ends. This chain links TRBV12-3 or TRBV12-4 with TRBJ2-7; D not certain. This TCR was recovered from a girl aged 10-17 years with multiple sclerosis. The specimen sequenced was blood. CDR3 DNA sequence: TGTGCCAGCAGTTCCAGGACCCGGGCACCCTACGAGCAGTACTTC. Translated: CASSSRTRAPYEQYF.